This T cell receptor (beta chain) was obtained from a study of blood T cells in healthy people across ages. Using a J-beta primer mix together with a sample-barcoded 5' primer, a second PCR was run for about 6 to 11 cycles. Each CDR3 protein gets one entry after TCRdb re-called the 5' RACE reads with MiXCR. Here the sample spans over a million distinct CDR3 sequences, approximately 40% being singletons. V was cut by 2 bases and J by 0 bases, with 8 bases left in between. The CDR3 runs 14 residues. Per germline, CDR1 SGHRS and CDR2 YFSETQ. Sequencing was done on a sample of blood. The clonotype was recovered from a woman between 18 and 30 years old in good health. J is TRBJ2-5 and V is TRBV5-1; a possible D gene is TRBD2 (5 bases). The CDR3 sequence: CASSFNGNQETQYF. CDR3 nucleotide sequence: TGCGCCAGCAGCTTTAACGGGAACCAAGAGACCCAGTACTTC.